This T cell receptor beta chain appears in the sequencing data of a study of shared T cell receptors in the human thymus (dated by TCRdb to 2020 to 2022). Turning to the overall study: The study examined how self-reactive, shared T-cell receptor alpha chains are generated in the human thymus.

On this clone itself: It lacks a known antigen. It has no much larger one-base neighbor in the sample; base qualities were not kept.

Library preparation was by the immunoSEQ multiplex PCR assay. TCRdb took over this immuneACCESS table, retaining in-frame rearrangements with V and J assigned. Such tables are incomplete; in checked studies, under half of the missing clones stem from an unresolved V gene, and the remainder is unexplained. The sample has 640,000 or so clones on record, about 90% of them singletons. More than 0.009% of the sample rests with the top ten. The same data also contributed to another study, on human thymus T cells. As described in the second report: Immunologically healthy infants undergoing open corrective cardiac surgery for congenital heart defects in Finland were used as donors. Thymus tissue was collected as surgical resects that were removed during corrective cardiac surgery. Usage of V and J gene segments appeared to be biased in both the thymic and the peripheral blood repertoires. According to the related research, thymic TCR repertoires were highly overlapping among unrelated individuals. The study used about eight infant thymus samples plus four related peripheral blood samples to characterize TCR alpha and beta repertoires. Donor ages ranged from roughly 6 to 250 days, and the cohort comprised six male and a couple of female infants. Thymocytes were mechanically released from the tissue and were stored as pellets of roughly 9-30 million cells at -70 degrees C. A QIAsymphony instrument was used to extract genomic DNA from frozen cell pellets. The immunoSEQ multiplex PCR assay was used to amplify the TCRB and TCRAD loci from a standardized amount of quality-controlled genomic DNA. The amplicons spanned the V(D)J region and were long enough to cover the CDR3 and allow V and J genes to be identified. Through the commercial immunoSEQ service, the amplicons were sequenced on an Illumina platform. Primer bias and sequencing errors were corrected as previously described, and TCRAD and TCRB definitions were based on the IMGT database. immunoSEQ Analyzer 3.0 and VDJTools were used for repertoire analysis, which covered basic statistics, V/J segment usage, diversity estimates, rarefaction and pairwise overlap. Chao1, ChaoE, Efron-Thisted, Shannon and inverse Simpson indices were used to estimate diversity, which was also estimated on datasets down-sampled to the smallest sample. Repertoire overlap was assessed by strict matching of CDR3 nucleotide sequence, V gene and J gene, and clustering was done by Jaccard-based multidimensional scaling. On average, thymus samples yielded 750,000 to 1,000,000 unique TCRB clonotypes, whereas blood samples yielded some 85,000.

The TCR originated in a boy younger than two with a congenital heart defect. Donor details come from another sample of the same person, matched by shared clones. Sequencing used thymocytes.

The CDR3 in this case is CASSPRGQEAFF. The sequence in DNA is TGTGCCAGCAGCCCCAGGGGGCAGGAGGCTTTCTTT. The chain was built from TRBV5-5 and TRBJ1-1, with 8 bases in between that match TRBD1. There are 12 amino acids in the CDR3, from cysteine to phenylalanine inclusive. The only DNA kept is the CDR3, 36 bases in frame from the first base. V lost 4 bases and J lost 11 bases, and the count of bases not matched to a germline gene is 7. Based on the germline V gene (reference sequence), the CDR1 and CDR2 sequences are SGHKS and YYEKEE.